The clone carrying this TCR beta chain was detected only a few times. Its antigen is undetermined. The sample comes from a study of beta chain features in type 1 diabetes. Study-level points and caveats: Shortening that was moderate but significant affected the TCRB CDR3s of Type 1 diabetes patients in all four CD4+ subsets.

The CDR3 runs 16 residues. V was pared by 4 bases and J by 8 bases, with 16 bases of the junction left unmatched. Germline CDR1 and CDR2: SEHNR and FQNEAQ (reference sequence). Sequenced material consisted of expressed TCRB transcripts (all of the isolated RNA was reverse transcribed). Only in-frame clones appear in the TCRdb table, and some are missing; sequencing was by immunoSEQ multiplex PCR. The sample records 640,000 or so clones, 13% being singletons. By way of CD45RO/CCR7/CD25/CD127/CD95/CD27, the CD4+ regulatory, stem cell-like memory, central memory and naive cells were sorted. The J gene is TRBJ1-1, the V gene TRBV7-9; 7 bases fit TRBD1. The sequencing input was naive CD4+ T cells from blood. The source is a young man with type 1 diabetes. CDR3 nucleotide sequence: TGTGCCAGCAGCTCACAATATTATGACCGGGACAGAGAAGCTTTCTTT. Protein: CASSSQYYDRDREAFF.